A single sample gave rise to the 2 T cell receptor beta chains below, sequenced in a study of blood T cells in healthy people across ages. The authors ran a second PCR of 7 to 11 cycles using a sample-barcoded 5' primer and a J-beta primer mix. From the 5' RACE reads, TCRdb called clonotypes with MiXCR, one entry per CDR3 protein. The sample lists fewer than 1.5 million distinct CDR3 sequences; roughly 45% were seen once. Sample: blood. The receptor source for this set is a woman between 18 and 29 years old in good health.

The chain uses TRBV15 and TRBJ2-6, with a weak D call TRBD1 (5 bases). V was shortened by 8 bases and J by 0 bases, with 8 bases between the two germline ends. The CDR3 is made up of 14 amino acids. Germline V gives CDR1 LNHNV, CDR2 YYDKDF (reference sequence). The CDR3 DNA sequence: TGTGCCACCCGTCAGGGCTCTGGGGCCAACGTCCTGACTTTC. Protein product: CATRQGSGANVLTF.

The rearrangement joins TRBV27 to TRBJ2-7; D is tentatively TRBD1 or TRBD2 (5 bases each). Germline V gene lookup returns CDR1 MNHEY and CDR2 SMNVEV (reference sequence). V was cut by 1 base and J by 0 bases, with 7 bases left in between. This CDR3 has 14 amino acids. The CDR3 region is CASSLWGNSYEQYF. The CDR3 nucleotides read TGTGCCAGCAGTTTATGGGGGAACTCCTACGAGCAGTACTTC.